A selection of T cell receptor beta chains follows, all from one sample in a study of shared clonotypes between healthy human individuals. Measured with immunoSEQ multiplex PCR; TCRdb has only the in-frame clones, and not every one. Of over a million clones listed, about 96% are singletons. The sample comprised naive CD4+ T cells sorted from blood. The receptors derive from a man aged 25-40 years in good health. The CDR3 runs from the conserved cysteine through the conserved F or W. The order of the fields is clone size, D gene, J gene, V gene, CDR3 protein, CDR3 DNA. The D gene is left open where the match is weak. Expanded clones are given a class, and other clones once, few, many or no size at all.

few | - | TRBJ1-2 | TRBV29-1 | CSVGGARYYGYTF | TGCAGCGTTGGAGGGGCCCGGTACTATGGCTACACCTTC
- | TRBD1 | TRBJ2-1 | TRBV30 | CAWSAVRGRQFF | TGTGCCTGGAGTGCCGTCAGGGGGCGGCAGTTCTTC
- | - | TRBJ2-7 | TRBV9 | CASSVEVSHGIGEQYF | TGTGCCAGCAGCGTAGAGGTTTCTCATGGGATAGGCGAGCAGTACTTC
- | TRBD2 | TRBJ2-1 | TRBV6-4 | CANRVKREAYNEQFF | TGTGCCAACAGGGTAAAGCGGGAGGCCTACAATGAGCAGTTCTTC
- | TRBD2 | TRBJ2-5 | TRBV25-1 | CASSAHRGLAGQETQYF | TGTGCCAGCAGTGCCCACCGGGGACTAGCGGGACAAGAGACCCAGTACTTC
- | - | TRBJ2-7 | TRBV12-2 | CASRLNEQYF | TGTGCAAGTCGCTTAAACGAGCAGTACTTC
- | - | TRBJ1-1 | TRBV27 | CATKRGPGAGLFSGNTEAFF | TGTGCCACGAAAAGAGGCCCTGGGGCAGGGTTGTTTTCTGGGAACACTGAAGCTTTCTTT
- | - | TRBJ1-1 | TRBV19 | CASSVTGSDTEAFF | TGTGCCAGTAGTGTCACCGGAAGTGATACTGAAGCTTTCTTT
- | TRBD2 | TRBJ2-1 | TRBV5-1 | CASASGRALNEQFF | TGCGCCAGCGCTAGCGGGAGGGCCTTGAATGAGCAGTTCTTC
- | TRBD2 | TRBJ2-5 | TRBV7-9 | CASSLGGLALQETQYF | TGTGCCAGCAGCTTAGGGGGACTAGCGTTACAAGAGACCCAGTACTTC
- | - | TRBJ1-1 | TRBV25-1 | CASSRRGGYTEAFF | TGTGCCAGCAGTAGGAGGGGAGGCTACACTGAAGCTTTCTTT
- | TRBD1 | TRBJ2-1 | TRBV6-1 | CASSVWGQNYNEQFF | TGTGCCAGCAGTGTATGGGGACAGAACTACAATGAGCAGTTCTTC
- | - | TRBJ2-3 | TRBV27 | CASSLWGDTQYF | TGTGCCAGCAGTTTGTGGGGAGATACGCAGTATTTT
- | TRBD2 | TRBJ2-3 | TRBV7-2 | CASSPSGRIDTQYF | TGTGCCAGCAGCCCTAGCGGGAGAATAGATACGCAGTATTTT
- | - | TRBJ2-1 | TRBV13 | CASSLDFRTVGNEQFF | TGTGCCAGCAGCTTAGATTTTAGGACCGTCGGGAATGAGCAGTTCTTC
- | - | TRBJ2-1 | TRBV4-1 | CASSQDWGSQRGNEQFF | TGCGCCAGCAGCCAAGATTGGGGGAGCCAGAGGGGCAATGAGCAGTTCTTC
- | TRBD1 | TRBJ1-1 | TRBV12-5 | CASGLDRGQVGNTEAFF | TGTGCTAGTGGTTTGGACAGGGGGCAAGTGGGTAACACTGAAGCTTTCTTT
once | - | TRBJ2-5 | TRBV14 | CASSHKGGYQETQYF | TGTGCCAGCAGCCACAAGGGGGGGTACCAAGAGACCCAGTACTTC
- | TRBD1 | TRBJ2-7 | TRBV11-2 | CASSPRDRDPYEQYF | TGTGCCAGCAGCCCCCGGGACAGGGACCCCTACGAGCAGTACTTC
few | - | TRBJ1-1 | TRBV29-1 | CSVVRNTEAFF | TGCAGCGTTGTAAGGAACACTGAAGCTTTCTTT
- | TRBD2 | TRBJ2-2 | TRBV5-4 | CASSLPGLAGVRGGELFF | TGTGCCAGCAGCTTGCCGGGACTAGCGGGAGTTAGGGGCGGGGAGCTGTTTTTT
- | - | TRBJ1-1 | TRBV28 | CASSWRGDSSEAFF | TGTGCCAGCAGTTGGAGGGGCGACTCTTCTGAAGCTTTCTTT
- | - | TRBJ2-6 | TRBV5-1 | CASSFLGSSGANVLTF | TGCGCCAGCAGCTTTCTGGGGAGTTCTGGGGCCAACGTCCTGACTTTC
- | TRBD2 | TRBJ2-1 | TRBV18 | CASSPAAGPRGGNEQFF | TGTGCCAGCTCACCAGCGGCAGGTCCCCGGGGGGGCAATGAGCAGTTCTTC
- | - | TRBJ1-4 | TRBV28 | CASSSTVQGNEKLFF | TGTGCCAGCAGTTCAACGGTTCAGGGTAATGAAAAACTGTTTTTT
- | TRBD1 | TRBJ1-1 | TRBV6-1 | CASRPDRSSPRTFF | TGTGCCAGCAGACCGGACAGGTCCTCTCCAAGGACTTTCTTT
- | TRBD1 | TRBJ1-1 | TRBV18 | CASSRTGGNTEAFF | TGTGCCAGCTCACGGACAGGTGGGAACACTGAAGCTTTCTTT
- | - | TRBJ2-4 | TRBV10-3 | CAISESGRTKNIQYF | TGTGCCATCAGTGAGTCAGGGCGAACCAAAAACATTCAGTACTTC
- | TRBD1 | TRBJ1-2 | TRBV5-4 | CASGQGAYGYTF | TGTGCCAGCGGTCAGGGGGCCTATGGCTACACCTTC